The present TCR beta chain was sequenced within a study of T cell repertoires in cytomegalovirus infection. Across the whole study: Recently described HLA-C-restricted plus well-studied HLA-B-restricted CMV epitopes were used. Carrying CMV and the relevant HLA type showed in public TCR beta signatures.

Germline assignment: CDR1 SNHLY and CDR2 FYNNEI. Trimming removed 7 bases from V and 7 bases from J, with 22 bases in between. The CDR3 runs 16 residues. As regards this clonotype: The antigen is not known.

TCRdb re-analysed the reads in MiXCR, keeping a single row per CDR3 protein. The data contain around 770,000 distinct CDR3 sequences, just under 30% of them seen just once; the ten biggest clones take up around 14%. Study results and caveats: CMV-specific HLA-C-restricted TCR beta clonotypes dominated the ex vivo response.

This TCR derives from a human donor in good health (CMV status not recorded). Some clones in this sample may be carry-over from other donors' samples. V gene TRBV2 combines with J gene TRBJ2-2, with D unclear. The source material was cultured CD8+ T cells from PBMCs, sampled from culture after CMV antigen stimulation. CDR3 nucleotides: TGTGCCAGCACAGTTTCCCGCTCTGGGTATGGCGGGGAGCTGTTTTTT. Translating gives CASTVSRSGYGGELFF.